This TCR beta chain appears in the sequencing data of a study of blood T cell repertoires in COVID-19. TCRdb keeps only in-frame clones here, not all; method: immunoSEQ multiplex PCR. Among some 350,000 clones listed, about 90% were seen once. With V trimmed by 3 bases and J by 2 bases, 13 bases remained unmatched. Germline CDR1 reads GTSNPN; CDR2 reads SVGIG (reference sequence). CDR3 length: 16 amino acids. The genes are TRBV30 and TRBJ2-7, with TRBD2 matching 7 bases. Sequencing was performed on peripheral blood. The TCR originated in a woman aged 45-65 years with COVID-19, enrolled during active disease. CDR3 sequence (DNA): TGTGCCTGGAGACCGGCGGGAGCTAGTCCACCCTACGAGCAGTACTTC. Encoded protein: CAWRPAGASPPYEQYF.